Below are 5 T cell receptor beta chains sequenced from a single sample in a study of blood T cell repertoires in COVID-19. Clones were read by immunoSEQ multiplex PCR, and TCRdb kept only the in-frame ones, dropping some. Here the sample spans a few hundred thousand clones, around 92% being singletons. Sequencing was carried out using PBMCs or T cells enriched from blood (not recorded which). The receptors originated from a woman aged 25 to 39 who had recovered from COVID-19.

The rearrangement joins TRBV30 to TRBJ2-1; 14 nucleotides line up with TRBD2. The CDR3 sequence is 14 residues long. Per germline, CDR1 GTSNPN and CDR2 SVGIG (reference sequence). V lost 3 bases and J lost 9; bases outside the gene matches: 4. This CDR3 reads CAWRGLAGDGEQFF. For the CDR3, the DNA is TGTGCCTGGAGGGGACTAGCGGGAGATGGTGAGCAGTTCTTC.

This clone showed up just once. This chain uses TRBV12-3 or TRBV12-4 with TRBJ2-2, with no clear D. Trimming took off 2 bases at V and 6 bases at J, with 7 bases between the two ends. The CDR3 is made up of 13 amino acids. CDR3 coding DNA: TGTGCCAGCAGTTTAAACTCCCCCGGGGAGCTGTTTTTT. This codes for CASSLNSPGELFF.

This clone was observed once. This chain joins TRBV18 and TRBJ2-1, with no clear D. Looked up from germline, CDR1 is KGHSH and CDR2 is LQKENI. Trimming took off 2 bases at V and 0 bases at J, with 17 bases between the two ends. The CDR3 is made up of 18 amino acids. This CDR3 reads CASSPTVGSGLSYNEQFF. The CDR3 coding sequence is TGTGCCAGCTCACCAACCGTGGGCTCTGGCCTCTCCTACAATGAGCAGTTCTTC.

This chain uses TRBV7-6 with TRBJ1-4; maybe TRBD1 (5 bases). V was cut by 5 bases and J by 5 bases, with 15 bases left in between. The CDR3 loop spans 15 amino acids. Per germline, CDR1 SGHVS and CDR2 FNYEAQ. The CDR3 DNA follows: TGTGCCAGCAGCGATCCACAGGAGCCGAATGAAAAACTGTTTTTT. Translated, it gives CASSDPQEPNEKLFF.

V usage is TRBV5-1 and J usage is TRBJ2-4, with TRBD1 identical over 7 bases. V shed 0 bases, J shed 0 bases, and the junction held 9 bases outside the gene matches. CDR3 size: 18 residues. Germline V CDR1 and CDR2: SGHRS, YFSETQ. CDR3 sequence: CASSLATKGGRAKNIQYF. CDR3 sequence (DNA): TGCGCCAGCAGCTTGGCAACCAAAGGGGGCCGAGCCAAAAACATTCAGTACTTC. Looking up the rest from reference TRBV5-1 and TRBJ2-4 gives the full variable domain: KAGVTQTPRYLIKTRGQQVTLSCSPISGHRSVSWYQQTPGQGLQFLFEYFSETQRNKGNFPGRFSGRQFSNSRSEMNVSTLELGDSALYLCASSLATKGGRAKNIQYFGAGTRLSVL.